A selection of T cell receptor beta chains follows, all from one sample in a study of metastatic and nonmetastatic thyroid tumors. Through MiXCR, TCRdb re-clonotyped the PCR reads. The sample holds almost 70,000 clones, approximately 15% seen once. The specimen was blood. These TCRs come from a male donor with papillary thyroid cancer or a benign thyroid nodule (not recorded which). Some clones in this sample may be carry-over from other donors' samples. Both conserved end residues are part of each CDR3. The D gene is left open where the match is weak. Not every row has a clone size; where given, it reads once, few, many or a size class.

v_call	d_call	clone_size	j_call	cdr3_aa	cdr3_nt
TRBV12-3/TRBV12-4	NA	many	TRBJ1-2	CASSLSIRGRDGYTF	TGTGCCAGCAGTTTAAGCATTAGGGGTAGGGATGGCTACACCTTC
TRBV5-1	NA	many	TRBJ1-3	CASSLYQGTGNTIYF	TGCGCCAGCAGCTTATATCAGGGAACTGGAAACACCATATATTTT
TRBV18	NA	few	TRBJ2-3	CASSPTRAADTQYF	TGTGCCAGCTCACCGACTCGGGCGGCAGATACGCAGTATTTT
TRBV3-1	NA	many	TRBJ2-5	CASSQGWAQETQYF	TGTGCCAGCAGCCAAGGTTGGGCGCAAGAGACCCAGTACTTC
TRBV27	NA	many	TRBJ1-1	CASSTLGGNTEAFF	TGTGCCAGCAGTACCCTCGGGGGGAACACTGAAGCTTTCTTT
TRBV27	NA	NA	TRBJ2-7	CASSPRPETGEQYF	TGTGCCAGCAGTCCCCGACCAGAGACGGGTGAGCAGTACTTC
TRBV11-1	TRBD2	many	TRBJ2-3	CASSRRLAGLTDTQYF	TGTGCCAGCAGCCGTAGACTAGCGGGCCTCACAGATACGCAGTATTTT
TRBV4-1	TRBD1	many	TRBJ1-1	CASSPVGQRNTEAFF	TGCGCCAGCAGCCCAGTGGGACAGAGGAACACTGAAGCTTTCTTT
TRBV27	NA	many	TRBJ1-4	CASSFPLGKLFF	TGTGCCAGCAGTTTTCCTCTCGGAAAACTGTTTTTT
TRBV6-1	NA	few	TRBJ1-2	CASGSGVNLGYGYTF	TGTGCCAGCGGCTCCGGTGTGAATCTCGGCTATGGCTACACCTTC
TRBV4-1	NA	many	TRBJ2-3	CASSQVLLATQYF	TGCGCCAGCAGCCAGGTCCTATTAGCTACGCAGTATTTT
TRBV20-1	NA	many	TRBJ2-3	CSASPGTDTQYF	TGCAGTGCGAGTCCGGGAACAGATACGCAGTATTTT
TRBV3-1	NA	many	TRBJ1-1	CASSPGPLRTEAFF	TGTGCCAGCAGCCCGGGACCGTTGCGCACTGAAGCTTTCTTT
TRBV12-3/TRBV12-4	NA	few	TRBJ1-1	CASSLGQWPRGRRAFF	TGTGCCAGCAGTTTGGGGCAGTGGCCGCGAGGCCGGCGAGCTTTCTTT
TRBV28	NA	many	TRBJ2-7	CASSLWGSYEQYF	TGTGCCAGCAGTTTATGGGGCTCCTACGAGCAGTACTTC
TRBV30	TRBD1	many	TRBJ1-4	CAWSQDRVGEKLFF	TGTGCCTGGAGTCAAGACAGGGTAGGGGAAAAACTGTTTTTT
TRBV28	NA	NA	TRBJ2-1	CSSSSRGNQFF	TGTTCCAGCAGTTCCCGTGGGAATCAGTTCTTC
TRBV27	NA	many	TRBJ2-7	CASSTLASEQYF	TGTGCCAGCAGTACCTTAGCGAGCGAGCAGTACTTC
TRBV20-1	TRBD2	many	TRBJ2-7	CSARGLAGGTYEQYF	TGCAGTGCTAGAGGACTAGCGGGAGGGACCTACGAGCAGTACTTC
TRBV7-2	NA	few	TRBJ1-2	CASSSLPYGYTF	TGTGCCAGCAGTTCCCTACCCTATGGCTACACCTTC
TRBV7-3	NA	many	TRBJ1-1	CASSLSGGPEAFF	TGTGCCAGCAGCTTAAGTGGGGGCCCTGAAGCTTTCTTT
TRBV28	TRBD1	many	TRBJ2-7	CASNPGQVFSYEQYF	TGTGCCAGCAACCCGGGACAGGTTTTCTCCTACGAGCAGTACTTC
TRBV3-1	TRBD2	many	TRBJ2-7	CASSQELAGDYEQYF	TGTGCCAGCAGCCAAGAACTAGCGGGAGACTACGAGCAGTACTTC
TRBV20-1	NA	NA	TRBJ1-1	CSARYPKAFTEAFF	TGCAGTGCTAGATACCCTAAAGCATTTACTGAAGCTTTCTTT
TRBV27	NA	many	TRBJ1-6	CASSPPAFFRGHNSPLHF	TGTGCCAGCAGTCCGCCCGCCTTCTTCAGGGGTCATAATTCACCCCTCCACTTT
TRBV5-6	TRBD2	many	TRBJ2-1	CASSAGLDYNEQFF	TGTGCCAGCAGCGCGGGACTAGATTACAATGAGCAGTTCTTC
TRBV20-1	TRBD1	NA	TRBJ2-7	CSAKVGQGNYEQYF	TGCAGTGCAAAGGTGGGACAGGGAAACTACGAGCAGTACTTC